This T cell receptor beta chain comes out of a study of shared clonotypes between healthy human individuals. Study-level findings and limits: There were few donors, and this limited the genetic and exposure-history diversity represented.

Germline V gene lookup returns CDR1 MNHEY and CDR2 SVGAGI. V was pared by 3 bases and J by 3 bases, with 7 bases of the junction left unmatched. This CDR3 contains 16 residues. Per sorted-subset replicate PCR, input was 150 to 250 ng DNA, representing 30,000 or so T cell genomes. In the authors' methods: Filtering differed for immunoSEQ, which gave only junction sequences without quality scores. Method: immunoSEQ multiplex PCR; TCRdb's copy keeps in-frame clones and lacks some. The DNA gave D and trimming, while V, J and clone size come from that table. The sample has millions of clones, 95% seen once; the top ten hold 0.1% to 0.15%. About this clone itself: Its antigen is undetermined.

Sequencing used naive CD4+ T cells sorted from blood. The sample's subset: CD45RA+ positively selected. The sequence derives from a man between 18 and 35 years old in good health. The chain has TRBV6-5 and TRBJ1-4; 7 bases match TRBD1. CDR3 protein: CASSYQGGNANEKLFF. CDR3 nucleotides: TGTGCCAGCAGTTATCAGGGGGGGAATGCTAATGAAAAACTGTTTTTT.